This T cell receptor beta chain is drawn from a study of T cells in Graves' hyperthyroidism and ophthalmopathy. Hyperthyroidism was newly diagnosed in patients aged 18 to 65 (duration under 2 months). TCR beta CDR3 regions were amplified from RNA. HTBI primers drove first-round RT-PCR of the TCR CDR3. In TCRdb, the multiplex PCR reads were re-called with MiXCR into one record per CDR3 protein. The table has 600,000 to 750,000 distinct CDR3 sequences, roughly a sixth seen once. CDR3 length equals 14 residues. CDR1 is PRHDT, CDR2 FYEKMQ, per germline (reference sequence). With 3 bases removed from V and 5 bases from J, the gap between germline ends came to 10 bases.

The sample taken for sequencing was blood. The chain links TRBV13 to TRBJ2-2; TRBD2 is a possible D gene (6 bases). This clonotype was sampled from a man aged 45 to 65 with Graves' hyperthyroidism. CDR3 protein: CASSFPGDTGELFF. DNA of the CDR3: TGTGCCAGCAGCTTTCCGGGGGATACCGGGGAGCTGTTTTTT. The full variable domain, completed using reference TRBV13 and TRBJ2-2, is AAGVIQSPRHLIKEKRETATLKCYPIPRHDTVYWYQQGPGQDPQFLISFYEKMQSDKGSIPDRFSAQQFSDYHSELNMSSLELGDSALYFCASSFPGDTGELFFGEGSRLTVL.